This entry is about one T cell receptor beta chain. The antigen is not known. This entry belongs to a study of cytomegalovirus exposure and HLA in healthy donors. V was clipped by 4 bases and J by 4 bases; unmatched bases: 14. CDR1 is SQVTM and CDR2 is ANQGSEA in the germline V gene. The CDR3 loop spans 16 amino acids. Notes on the study in general: As confirmed in vitro, a few CMV-associated chains were specific for CMV antigens. Being productive about 87% or about 30% of the time was typical of most TCR beta V segments in an earlier analysis.

Both 60 Vbeta primers and 13 Jbeta primers went into the PCR. Some clones are missing from TCRdb's copy, which holds only in-frame ones; the method was immunoSEQ multiplex PCR. The repertoire includes under 100,000 clones, roughly 73% of them detected once, and about 2% sits in the top ten. J is TRBJ2-5 and V is TRBV29-1; TRBD1 matches 8 bases. The clonotype was recovered from a boy aged 5 to 17 in good health and CMV-seronegative. The sample taken for sequencing was PBMCs. The CDR3 here is CSVVRQGAKGRETQYF. The CDR3 DNA follows: TGCAGCGTTGTTAGGCAGGGGGCAAAGGGACGAGAGACCCAGTACTTC.